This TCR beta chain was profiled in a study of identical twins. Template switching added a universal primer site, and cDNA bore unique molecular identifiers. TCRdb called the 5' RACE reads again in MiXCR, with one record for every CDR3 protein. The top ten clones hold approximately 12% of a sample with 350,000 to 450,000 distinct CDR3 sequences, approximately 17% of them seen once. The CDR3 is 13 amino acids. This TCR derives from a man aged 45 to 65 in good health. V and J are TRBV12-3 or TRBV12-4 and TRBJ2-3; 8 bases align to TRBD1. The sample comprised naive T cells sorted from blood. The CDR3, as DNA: TGTGCTACCGGACAGGGCGTTGGAGATACGCAGTATTTT. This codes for CATGQGVGDTQYF.